This TCR beta chain was captured in a study of shared clonotypes between healthy human individuals. TCRdb's copy holds only in-frame clones and misses some; the assay was immunoSEQ multiplex PCR. This table holds fewer than 600,000 clones, around three quarters found once. There are 16 residues in the CDR3. Germline V gives CDR1 KGHSY, CDR2 FQNENV. V was cut by 4 bases and J by 0 bases, with 10 bases left in between. The J gene is TRBJ2-6, the V gene TRBV16; a possible D gene is TRBD2 (5 bases). This TCR derives from a middle-aged woman in good health. Some clones in this sample may be carry-over from other donors' samples. Specimen: PBMCs. CDR3 sequence reads: CASSRGLFSGANVLTF. The CDR3 DNA sequence: TGTGCCAGCAGCCGTGGACTGTTCTCTGGGGCCAACGTCCTGACTTTC.